Following are 24 T cell receptor beta chains from one sample sequenced in a study of T cell responses to AZD1222 COVID-19 vaccine. This table comes from immunoSEQ multiplex PCR, and its TCRdb copy is limited to in-frame clones, with some not included. The sample carries roughly 78,000 clones, about 82% recorded once. The specimen was peripheral blood, collected on day 0 of AZD1222 vaccination. The receptors shown here come from an adult in good health.

V gene TRBV6-2 or TRBV6-3 combines with J gene TRBJ1-1; TRBD1 might be the D (6 bases). V was shortened by 6 bases and J by 0 bases, with 11 bases between the two germline ends. The germline V gene has CDR1 MNHEY and CDR2 SVGEGT. The CDR3 spans 14 residues. The CDR3 region is CASSLQGLNTEAFF. The CDR3 DNA is TGTGCCAGCAGCCTACAGGGCCTGAACACTGAAGCTTTCTTT.

This clone was seen only a few times. The V and J genes are TRBV11-2 and TRBJ1-1; weak D call: TRBD1 (6 bases). CDR3 length: 15 amino acids. Germline-derived CDR1 and CDR2 are SGHAT and FQNNGV. V lost 6 bases and J 7 bases, leaving 21 bases between the germline ends. The CDR3 loop reads CASRPSYRERGEAFF. CDR3 sequence (DNA): TGTGCCAGCAGGCCTTCTTACAGGGAGCGAGGTGAAGCTTTCTTT.

The chain joins TRBV14 to TRBJ2-7; D gene uncertain. The CDR3 length is 12 residues. Germline loops: CDR1 SGHDN, CDR2 FVKESK. Trimming stripped 4 bases from V and 0 bases from J, with 4 bases between. CDR3 in amino acids: CASSPGSYEQYF. CDR3 nucleotides: TGTGCCAGCAGCCCAGGCTCCTACGAGCAGTACTTC.

The rearrangement uses TRBV4-1 and TRBJ2-3, with 10 bases identical to TRBD2. The CDR3 spans 14 residues. CDR1 and CDR2 from the germline V gene are MGHRA and YSYEKL. V shed 6 bases and J 2 bases; nucleotides not matched to a gene: 2. The CDR3 loop is CASRGLATTDTQYF. CDR3 bases: TGCGCCAGCAGGGGACTAGCGACCACAGATACGCAGTATTTT.

This sequence joins TRBV19 and TRBJ2-3; TRBD2 matches at 12 bases. The CDR3 totals 18 residues. Germline CDR1 is LNHDA and CDR2 is SQIVND (reference sequence). The V segment lost 5 bases and the J segment 2 bases; nucleotides outside the gene matches: 11. CDR3 loop: CASSATSGSGRTTDTQYF. The CDR3 coding sequence is TGTGCCAGTAGTGCGACTAGCGGGAGCGGTCGAACCACAGATACGCAGTATTTT.

The chain employs TRBV6-5 and TRBJ1-1, with TRBD1 as a possible D gene (6 bases). V dropped 6 bases and J dropped 0 bases, with 11 bases sitting between them. Germline V lookup: CDR1 MNHEY, CDR2 SVGAGI. The CDR3 runs 14 residues. The DNA for the CDR3 is TGTGCCAGCAGGAAGACAGGAATGAACACTGAAGCTTTCTTT. Amino acid sequence: CASRKTGMNTEAFF.

The gene calls are TRBV5-5 and TRBJ2-7; D is perhaps TRBD1 or TRBD2 (5 bases each). Germline loops: CDR1 SGHKS, CDR2 YYEKEE (reference sequence). The CDR3 contains 16 residues. Trimming cost V 0 bases and J 0 bases, with 13 bases left between them. The CDR3 bases are TGTGCCAGCAGCTTGGCCTGGGGGTCGAGCTCCTACGAGCAGTACTTC. Its translation: CASSLAWGSSSYEQYF.

This clone was counted a single time. The chain employs TRBV2 and TRBJ2-6, with a tentative D call TRBD2 (5 bases). Looked up from germline, CDR1 is SNHLY and CDR2 is FYNNEI. This CDR3 comprises 14 residues. Trimming took 7 bases from V and 0 from J, leaving 7 bases between them. CDR3 sequence (DNA): TGTGCCAGCACTGGGAGCTCTGGGGCCAACGTCCTGACTTTC. It codes for CASTGSSGANVLTF.

The CDR3 bases are TGTGCCAGTAGTATAGGACAGGGGAGTCCCTACGAGCAGTACTTC. Residues: CASSIGQGSPYEQYF. V and J are TRBV19 and TRBJ2-7; 8 nucleotides line up with TRBD1. V trimming: 1 base; J trimming: 2 bases; junction bases outside the gene matches: 4. Germline V gene sequence: CDR1 LNHDA, CDR2 SQIVND (reference sequence). CDR3 length: 15 residues.

CDR3 nucleotides: TGTGCCAGCAGCTTTTTCGACAGGGGAGACTCACCCCTCCACTTT. Protein sequence: CASSFFDRGDSPLHF. The chain combines TRBV5-5 with TRBJ1-6, with 8 positions matching TRBD1. Germline loops: CDR1 SGHKS, CDR2 YYEKEE (reference sequence). V lost 2 bases, J lost 10 bases, and 8 bases stayed unmatched. The CDR3 has 15 amino acids.

This sequence joins TRBV3-1 (or the pseudogene TRBV3-2) and TRBJ1-1; 12 bases line up with TRBD1. CDR3 length: 14 residues. Per germline, CDR1 LGHDT and CDR2 YNNKEL (reference sequence). The J segment lost 8 bases and the V segment lost 6 bases, leaving 7 bases of the junction unmatched. The CDR3: CASRGTGGYIEAFF. The CDR3 bases are TGTGCCAGCAGGGGGACAGGGGGCTATATAGAAGCTTTCTTT.

The genes are TRBV18 and TRBJ1-1; D may be TRBD1 (6 bases). This CDR3 contains 16 residues. V lost 1 base to trimming and J lost 1 base, with 13 bases between them. Germline CDR1 KGHSH, CDR2 LQKENI. CDR3 DNA: TGTGCCAGCTCACCACGGACAGTGGATCGGAACACTGAAGCTTTCTTT. Its protein is CASSPRTVDRNTEAFF.

The V and J genes are TRBV5-1 and TRBJ2-7; D remains ambiguous. The CDR3 runs to 12 residues. Deletions cut 1 base from V and 4 bases from J, with 6 bases between. Germline lookup yields CDR1 SGHRS and CDR2 YFSETQ. The CDR3 reads CASSLPGYEQYF. The DNA of the CDR3 is TGCGCCAGCAGCTTGCCCGGGTACGAGCAGTACTTC.

The J gene is TRBJ2-7, the V gene TRBV27; weak D call: TRBD1 (6 bases). This CDR3 is built from 12 residues. Trimming left V 4 bases short and J 5 bases short, with 9 bases between. Germline lookup yields CDR1 MNHEY and CDR2 SMNVEV (reference sequence). The CDR3 reads CASSSQGNEQYF. In DNA, the CDR3 is TGTGCCAGCAGTTCTCAGGGGAACGAGCAGTACTTC.

CDR3: CASSLAEAYGYTF. For the CDR3, the DNA is TGTGCCAGCAGCTTGGCTGAAGCCTATGGCTACACCTTC. This chain uses TRBV5-6 with TRBJ1-2; D call uncertain. Germline lookup yields CDR1 SGHDT and CDR2 YYEEEE. V was pared by 0 bases and J by 4 bases, with 7 bases between. CDR3 length: 13 amino acids.

This chain joins TRBV3-1 (or the pseudogene TRBV3-2) and TRBJ2-3, with 11 bases lining up with TRBD2. The CDR3 runs 16 residues. Germline V gives CDR1 LGHDT, CDR2 YNNKEL (reference sequence). The V and J ends lost 4 bases and 2 bases, in that order; junction bases with no gene match: 5. CDR3 loop: CASSLGTSGNTDTQYF. The CDR3 DNA is TGTGCCAGCAGCCTTGGGACTAGCGGCAACACAGATACGCAGTATTTT.

V and J are TRBV10-1 and TRBJ1-1; no definite D call. This CDR3 comprises 13 residues. V shed 3 bases and J shed 1 base, with 6 bases lying between them. Germline V lookup: CDR1 WNHNN, CDR2 SYGVQD (reference sequence). CDR3 in DNA: TGCGCCAGCAGTGATGCCCCGAACACTGAAGCTTTCTTT. As protein: CASSDAPNTEAFF.

The V call is TRBV7-3, the J call TRBJ2-2; maybe TRBD2 (5 bases). Germline assignment: CDR1 SGHTA and CDR2 FQGTGA. Between the trimmed V and J ends, which lost 4 bases and 7 bases, there was a span of 10 bases. The CDR3 is 13 amino acids. CDR3 in DNA: TGTGCCAGCAGCTCCCTAGCTGGCGGGGAGCTGTTTTTT. Translation: CASSSLAGGELFF.

The rearrangement uses TRBV19 and TRBJ1-4, with no clear D. Germline loops: CDR1 LNHDA, CDR2 SQIVND (reference sequence). The V end was cut by 5 bases, the J end by 4 bases, with 8 bases between. The CDR3 sequence is 13 residues long. Here the CDR3 reads CASSRQLNEKLFF. The DNA for the CDR3 is TGTGCCAGTAGTCGCCAGCTTAATGAAAAACTGTTTTTT.

This clone was detected only a few times. This chain connects TRBV6-1 to TRBJ2-1; D may be TRBD2 (5 bases). The CDR3 is 13 residues long. Germline values: CDR1 MNHNS, CDR2 SASEGT. V shed 5 bases and J shed 5 bases, with 10 bases lying between them. CDR3 sequence reads: CASSHGLNNEQFF. The CDR3 DNA sequence: TGTGCCAGCAGTCATGGACTGAACAATGAGCAGTTCTTC.

The CDR3 here is CATSRGYSSYEQYF. CDR3 in DNA: TGTGCCACCAGCAGAGGGTACAGCTCCTACGAGCAGTACTTC. The chain couples TRBV15 to TRBJ2-7; D call uncertain. The CDR3 is 14 residues long. Germline V gives CDR1 LNHNV, CDR2 YYDKDF (reference sequence). Trimming shortened V by 1 base and J by 0 bases, and 7 bases separated the two germline ends.

The rearrangement links TRBV6-2 or TRBV6-3 to TRBJ2-7; D is possibly TRBD1 (6 bases). CDR1 and CDR2 from the germline V gene are MNHEY and SVGEGT. The CDR3 consists of 14 residues. Between the trimmed V and J ends, which lost 2 bases and 6 bases, there was a span of 14 bases. The CDR3 protein is CASSYVQGYGEQYF. The DNA of the CDR3 is TGTGCCAGCAGTTACGTGCAGGGGTACGGCGAGCAGTACTTC.

The V gene is TRBV19, the J gene TRBJ1-1; D uncertain. The CDR3 runs 15 residues. The germline V gene encodes CDR1 LNHDA and CDR2 SQIVND (reference sequence). Deletions cut 5 bases from V and 1 base from J, with 14 bases between. The CDR3 DNA reads as TGTGCCAGTAGTCCCTCACCGACACCGAACACTGAAGCTTTCTTT. It codes for CASSPSPTPNTEAFF.

The V call is TRBV5-4, the J call TRBJ2-3, with 9 positions matching TRBD2. Germline CDR1 is SGHNT and CDR2 is YYREEE (reference sequence). The CDR3 covers 16 residues. V lost 4 bases to trimming and J lost 2 bases; unmatched junction nucleotides: 8. The CDR3 bases are TGTGCCAGCAGCCAGAGGGAGCGGGGGGTCACAGATACGCAGTATTTT. It is translated as CASSQRERGVTDTQYF.